This T cell receptor (beta chain) was found in a study of beta chain features in type 1 diabetes. Overall study findings and caveats: The study found moderately but significantly shorter TCRB CDR3s in all four CD4+ subsets of Type 1 diabetes patients.

Every bit of the isolated RNA underwent reverse transcription, so sequencing read expressed TCRB transcripts. Sequencing used immunoSEQ multiplex PCR; TCRdb keeps in-frame clones, though not all of them. The sample shows 500,000 to 850,000 clones, over 11% of them seen only once. Points on this clone: The antigen is undetermined.

Germline V gene sequence: CDR1 GTSNPN, CDR2 SVGIG (reference sequence). Losses at the gene ends were 2 bases for V and 4 bases for J; bases not matched to a gene: 6. The CDR3 runs to 14 residues. Sequencing was carried out using naive CD4+ T cells from blood. The rearrangement joins TRBV30 to TRBJ2-7; 9 bases are shared with TRBD1. This TCR was recovered from a man between 18 and 29 years old with type 1 diabetes. This CDR3 reads CAWSLGTGWYEQYF. The DNA of the CDR3 is TGTGCCTGGAGTCTCGGGACAGGGTGGTACGAGCAGTACTTC.